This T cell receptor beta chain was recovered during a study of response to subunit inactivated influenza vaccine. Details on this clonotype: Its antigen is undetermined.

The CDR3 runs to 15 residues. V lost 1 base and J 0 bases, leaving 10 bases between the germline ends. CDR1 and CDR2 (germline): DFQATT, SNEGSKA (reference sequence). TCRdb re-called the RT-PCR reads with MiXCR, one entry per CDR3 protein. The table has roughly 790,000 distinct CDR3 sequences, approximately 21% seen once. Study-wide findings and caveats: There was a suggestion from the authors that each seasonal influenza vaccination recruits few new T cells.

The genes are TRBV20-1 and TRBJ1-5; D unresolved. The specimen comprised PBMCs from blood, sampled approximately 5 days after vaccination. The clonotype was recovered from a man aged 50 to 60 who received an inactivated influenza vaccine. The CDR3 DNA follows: TGCAGTGCTAGAGGATCGGGATATAGCAATCAGCCCCAGCATTTT. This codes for CSARGSGYSNQPQHF.